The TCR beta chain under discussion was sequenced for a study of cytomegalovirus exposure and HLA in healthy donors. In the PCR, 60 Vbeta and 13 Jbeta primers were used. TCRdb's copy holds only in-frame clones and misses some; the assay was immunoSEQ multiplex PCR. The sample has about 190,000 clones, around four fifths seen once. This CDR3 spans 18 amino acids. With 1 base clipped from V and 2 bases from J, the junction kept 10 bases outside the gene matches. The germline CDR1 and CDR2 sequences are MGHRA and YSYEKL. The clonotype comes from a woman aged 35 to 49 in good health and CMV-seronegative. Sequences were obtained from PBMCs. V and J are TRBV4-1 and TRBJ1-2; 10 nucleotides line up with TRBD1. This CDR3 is CASSQGLARQGANYGYTF. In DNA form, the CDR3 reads TGCGCCAGCAGCCAAGGGCTGGCTCGACAGGGGGCGAACTATGGCTACACCTTC.